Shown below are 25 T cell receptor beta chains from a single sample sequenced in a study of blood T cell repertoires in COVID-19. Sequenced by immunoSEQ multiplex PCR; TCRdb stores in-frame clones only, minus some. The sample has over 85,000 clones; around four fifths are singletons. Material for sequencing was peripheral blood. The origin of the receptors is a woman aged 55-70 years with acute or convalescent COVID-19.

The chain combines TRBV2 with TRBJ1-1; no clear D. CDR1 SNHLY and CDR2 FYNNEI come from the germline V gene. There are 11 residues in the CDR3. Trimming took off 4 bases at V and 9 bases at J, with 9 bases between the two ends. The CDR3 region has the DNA TGTGCCAGCAGTGTAATCCCCCAAGCTTTCTTT. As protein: CASSVIPQAFF.

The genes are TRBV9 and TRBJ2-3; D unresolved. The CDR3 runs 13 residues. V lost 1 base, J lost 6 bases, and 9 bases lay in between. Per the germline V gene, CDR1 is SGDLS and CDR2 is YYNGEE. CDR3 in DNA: TGTGCCAGCAGCGTATACGACGGGGATACGCAGTATTTT. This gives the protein CASSVYDGDTQYF.

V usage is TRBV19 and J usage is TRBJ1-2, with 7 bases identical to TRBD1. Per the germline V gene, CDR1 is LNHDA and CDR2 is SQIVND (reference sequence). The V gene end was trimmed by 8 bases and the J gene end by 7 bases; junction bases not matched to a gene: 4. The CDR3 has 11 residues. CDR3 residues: CASEGQVGYTF. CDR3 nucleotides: TGTGCCAGTGAAGGACAGGTTGGCTACACCTTC.

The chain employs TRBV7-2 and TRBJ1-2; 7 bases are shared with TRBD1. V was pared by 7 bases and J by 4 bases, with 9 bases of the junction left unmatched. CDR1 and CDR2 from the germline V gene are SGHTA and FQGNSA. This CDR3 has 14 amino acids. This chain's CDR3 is CASKPGQLLYGYTF. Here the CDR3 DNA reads TGTGCCAGCAAACCGGGACAGCTACTCTATGGCTACACCTTC.

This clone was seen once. The CDR3 DNA reads TGCGCCAGCAGCGCACAGGTCCGCGCTGGAAACACCATATATTTT. Encoded protein: CASSAQVRAGNTIYF. This chain uses TRBV4-3 with TRBJ1-3; TRBD1 is a possible D gene (5 bases). Germline-derived CDR1 and CDR2 are LGHNA and YSLEER. The CDR3 is made up of 15 amino acids. V was cut by 5 bases and J by 2 bases, with 13 bases left in between.

The CDR3 sequence is CASSMWGPEAFF. CDR3 DNA: TGTGCCAGCTCCATGTGGGGCCCCGAAGCTTTCTTT. The rearrangement links TRBV16 to TRBJ1-1, with D possibly TRBD1 on 5 matching bases. Germline values: CDR1 KGHSY, CDR2 FQNENV. Between the trimmed V and J ends, which lost 8 bases and 8 bases, there was a span of 15 bases. The CDR3 is made up of 12 amino acids.

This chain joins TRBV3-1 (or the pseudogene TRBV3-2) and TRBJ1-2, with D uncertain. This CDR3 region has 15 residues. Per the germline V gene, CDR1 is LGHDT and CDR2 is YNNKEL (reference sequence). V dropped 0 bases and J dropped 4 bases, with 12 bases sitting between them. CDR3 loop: CASSQDLYPSYGYTF. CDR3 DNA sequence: TGTGCCAGCAGCCAAGATCTATATCCAAGCTATGGCTACACCTTC.

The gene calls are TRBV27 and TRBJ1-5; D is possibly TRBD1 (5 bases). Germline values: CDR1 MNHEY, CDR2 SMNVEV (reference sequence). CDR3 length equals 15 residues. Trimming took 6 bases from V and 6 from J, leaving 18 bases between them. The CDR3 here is CASSPQGLGRQPQHF. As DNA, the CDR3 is TGTGCCAGCAGCCCGCAGGGCCTGGGGCGTCAGCCCCAGCATTTT.

CDR3 region: CASSHVGAGAGELFF. CDR3 nucleotide sequence: TGCGCCAGCAGCCACGTGGGAGCGGGGGCCGGGGAGCTGTTTTTT. This sequence joins TRBV4-1 and TRBJ2-2, with TRBD2 identical over 8 bases. Germline trimming cut 3 bases from V and 6 bases from J; bases unmatched to any gene: 6. Looked up from germline, CDR1 is MGHRA and CDR2 is YSYEKL. This CDR3 contains 15 residues.

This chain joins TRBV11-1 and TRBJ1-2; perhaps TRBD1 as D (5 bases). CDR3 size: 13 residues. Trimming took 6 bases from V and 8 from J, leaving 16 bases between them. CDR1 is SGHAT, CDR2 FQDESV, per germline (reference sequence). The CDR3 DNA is TGTGCCAGCAGTTTGGGGCCGCTTCTGGGCTACACCTTC. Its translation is CASSLGPLLGYTF. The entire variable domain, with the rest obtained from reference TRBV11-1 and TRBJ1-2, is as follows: EAEVAQSPRYKITEKSQAVAFWCDPISGHATLYWYRQILGQGPELLVQFQDESVVDDSQLPKDRFSAERLKGVDSTLKIQPAELGDSAMYLCASSLGPLLGYTFGSGTRLTVV.

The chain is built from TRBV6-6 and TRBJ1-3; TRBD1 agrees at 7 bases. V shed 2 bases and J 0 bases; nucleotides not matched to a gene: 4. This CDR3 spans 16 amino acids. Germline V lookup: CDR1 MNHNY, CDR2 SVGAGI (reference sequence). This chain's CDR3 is CASSYAPGGSGNTIYF. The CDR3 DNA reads TGTGCCAGCAGTTACGCCCCAGGGGGCTCTGGAAACACCATATATTTT.

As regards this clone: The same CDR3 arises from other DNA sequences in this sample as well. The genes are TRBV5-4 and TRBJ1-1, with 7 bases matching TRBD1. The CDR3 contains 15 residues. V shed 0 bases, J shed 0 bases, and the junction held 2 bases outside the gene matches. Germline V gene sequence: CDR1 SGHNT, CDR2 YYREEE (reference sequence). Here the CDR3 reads CASSLGQGLNTEAFF. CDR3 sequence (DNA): TGTGCCAGCAGCTTGGGACAGGGCCTGAACACTGAAGCTTTCTTT.

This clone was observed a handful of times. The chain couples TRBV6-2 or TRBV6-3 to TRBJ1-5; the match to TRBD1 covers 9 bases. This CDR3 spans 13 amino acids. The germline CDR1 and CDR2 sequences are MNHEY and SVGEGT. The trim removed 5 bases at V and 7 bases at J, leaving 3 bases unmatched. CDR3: CASSRTGDQPQHF. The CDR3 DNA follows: TGTGCCAGCAGTCGGACAGGGGACCAGCCCCAGCATTTT.

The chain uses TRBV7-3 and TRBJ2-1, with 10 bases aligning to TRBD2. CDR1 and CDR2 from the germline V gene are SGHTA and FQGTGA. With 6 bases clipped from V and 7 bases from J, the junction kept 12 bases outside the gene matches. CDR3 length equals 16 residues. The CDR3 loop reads CASSLPGAGGKNEQFF. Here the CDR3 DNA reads TGTGCCAGCAGTCTCCCGGGAGCGGGGGGGAAAAATGAGCAGTTCTTC.

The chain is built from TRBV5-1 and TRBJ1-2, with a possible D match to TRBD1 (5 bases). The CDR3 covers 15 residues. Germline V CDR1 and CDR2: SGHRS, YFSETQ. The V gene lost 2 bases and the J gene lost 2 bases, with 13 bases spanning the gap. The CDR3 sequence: CASSFIDRTNYGYTF. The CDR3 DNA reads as TGCGCCAGCAGCTTTATCGACAGAACCAACTATGGCTACACCTTC.

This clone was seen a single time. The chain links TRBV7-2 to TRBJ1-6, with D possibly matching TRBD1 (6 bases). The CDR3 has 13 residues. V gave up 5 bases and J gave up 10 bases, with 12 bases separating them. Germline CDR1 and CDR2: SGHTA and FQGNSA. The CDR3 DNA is TGTGCCAGCAGCAGGGGGGGGGTCTCACCCCTCCACTTT. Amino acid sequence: CASSRGGVSPLHF.

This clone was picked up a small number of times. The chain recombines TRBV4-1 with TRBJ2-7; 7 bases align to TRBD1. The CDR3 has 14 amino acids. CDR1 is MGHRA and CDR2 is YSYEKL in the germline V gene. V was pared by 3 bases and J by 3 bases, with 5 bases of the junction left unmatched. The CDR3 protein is CASSQRDSDYEQYF. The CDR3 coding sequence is TGCGCCAGCAGCCAGAGGGACAGCGACTACGAGCAGTACTTC.

The CDR3 loop reads CASSQSGAGGELFF. The CDR3 DNA follows: TGCGCCAGCAGCCAGTCTGGGGCAGGCGGGGAGCTGTTTTTT. This chain links TRBV4-3 with TRBJ2-2; TRBD1 is a possible D gene (5 bases). The CDR3 consists of 14 residues. Per germline, CDR1 LGHNA and CDR2 YSLEER. Trimming shortened V by 3 bases and J by 7 bases, and 12 bases separated the two germline ends.

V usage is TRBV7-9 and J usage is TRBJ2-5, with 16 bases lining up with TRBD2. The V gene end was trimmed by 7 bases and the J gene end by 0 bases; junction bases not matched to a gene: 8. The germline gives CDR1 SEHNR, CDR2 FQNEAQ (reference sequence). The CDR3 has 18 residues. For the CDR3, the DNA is TGTGCCAGCAACCCGGGACTAGCGGGGGGGCAGTACCAAGAGACCCAGTACTTC. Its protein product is CASNPGLAGGQYQETQYF. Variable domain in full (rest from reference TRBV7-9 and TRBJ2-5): DTGVSQNPRHKITKRGQNVTFRCDPISEHNRLYWYRQTLGQGPEFLTYFQNEAQLEKSRLLSDRFSAERPKGSFSTLEIQRTEQGDSAMYLCASNPGLAGGQYQETQYFGPGTRLLVL.

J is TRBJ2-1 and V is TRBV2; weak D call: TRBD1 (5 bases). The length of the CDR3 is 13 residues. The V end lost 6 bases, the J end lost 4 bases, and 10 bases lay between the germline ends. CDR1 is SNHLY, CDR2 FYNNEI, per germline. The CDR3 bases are TGTGCCAGCAGGGACACTGTGTACAATGAGCAGTTCTTC. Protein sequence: CASRDTVYNEQFF. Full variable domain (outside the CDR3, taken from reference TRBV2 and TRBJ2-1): EPEVTQTPSHQVTQMGQEVILRCVPISNHLYFYWYRQILGQKVEFLVSFYNNEISEKSEIFDDQFSVERPDGSNFTLKIRSTKLEDSAMYFCASRDTVYNEQFFGPGTRLTVL.

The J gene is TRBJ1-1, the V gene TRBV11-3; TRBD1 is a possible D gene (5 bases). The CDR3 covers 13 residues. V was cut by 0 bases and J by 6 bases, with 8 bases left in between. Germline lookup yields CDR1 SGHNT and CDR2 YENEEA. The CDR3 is CASSLDRGAEAFF. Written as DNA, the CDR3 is TGTGCCAGCAGCTTAGATCGGGGGGCTGAAGCTTTCTTT.

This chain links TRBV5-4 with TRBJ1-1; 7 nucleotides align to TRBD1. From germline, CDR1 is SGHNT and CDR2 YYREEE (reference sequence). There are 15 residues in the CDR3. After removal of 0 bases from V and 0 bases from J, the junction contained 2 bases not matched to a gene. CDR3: CASSLGQGMNTEAFF. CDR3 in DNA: TGTGCCAGCAGCTTGGGACAGGGCATGAACACTGAAGCTTTCTTT. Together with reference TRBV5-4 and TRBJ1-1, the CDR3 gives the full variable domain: ETGVTQSPTHLIKTRGQQVTLRCSSQSGHNTVSWYQQALGQGPQFIFQYYREEENGRGNFPPRFSGLQFPNYSSELNVNALELDDSALYLCASSLGQGMNTEAFFGQGTRLTVV.

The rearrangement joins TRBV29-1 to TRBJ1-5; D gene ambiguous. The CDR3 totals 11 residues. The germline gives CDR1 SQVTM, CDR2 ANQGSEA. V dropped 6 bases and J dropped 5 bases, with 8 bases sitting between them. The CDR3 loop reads CSVKGDQPQHF. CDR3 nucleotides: TGCAGCGTAAAGGGAGATCAGCCCCAGCATTTT.

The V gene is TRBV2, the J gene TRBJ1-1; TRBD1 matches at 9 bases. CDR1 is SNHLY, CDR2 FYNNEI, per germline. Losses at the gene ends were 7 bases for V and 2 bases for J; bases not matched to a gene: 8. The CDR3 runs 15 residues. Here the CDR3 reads CASKPPTGGNTEAFF. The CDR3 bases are TGTGCCAGCAAACCTCCGACAGGGGGAAACACTGAAGCTTTCTTT.

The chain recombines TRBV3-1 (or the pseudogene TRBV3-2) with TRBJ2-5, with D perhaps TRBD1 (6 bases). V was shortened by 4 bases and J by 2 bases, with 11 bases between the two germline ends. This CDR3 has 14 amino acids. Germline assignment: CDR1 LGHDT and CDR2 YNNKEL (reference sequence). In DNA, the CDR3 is TGTGCCAGCAGCCCTGGGACATCACAAGAGACCCAGTACTTC. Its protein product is CASSPGTSQETQYF.